This T cell receptor (beta chain) was captured by sequencing in a study of early stage breast cancer tumors. Measured with immunoSEQ multiplex PCR; TCRdb has only the in-frame clones, and not every one. Among over 45,000 clones, approximately 80% were seen once, and the ten largest hold more than 1.1%. CDR3 length: 11 amino acids. The germline V gene encodes CDR1 MNHEY and CDR2 SVGAGI. V usage is TRBV6-5 and J usage is TRBJ1-4; no firm D call. The sequenced sample was blood. The TCR originated in a person aged 45-60 years with breast cancer. The CDR3 region is CPPSTNEKLFF. As DNA, the CDR3 is TGTCCCCCGTCAACTAATGAAAAACTGTTTTTT.